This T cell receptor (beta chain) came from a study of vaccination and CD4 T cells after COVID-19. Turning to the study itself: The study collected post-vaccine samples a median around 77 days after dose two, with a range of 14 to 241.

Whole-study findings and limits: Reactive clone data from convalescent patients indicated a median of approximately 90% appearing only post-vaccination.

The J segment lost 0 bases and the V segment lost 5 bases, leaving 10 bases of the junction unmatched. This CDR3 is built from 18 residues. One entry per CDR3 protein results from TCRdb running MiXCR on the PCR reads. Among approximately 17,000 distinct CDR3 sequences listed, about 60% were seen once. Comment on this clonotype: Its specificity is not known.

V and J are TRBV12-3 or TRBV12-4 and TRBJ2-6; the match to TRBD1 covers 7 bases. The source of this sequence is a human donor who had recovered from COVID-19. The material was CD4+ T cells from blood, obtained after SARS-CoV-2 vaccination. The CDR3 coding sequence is TGTGCCAGCAGTCATAGACGGACAGGCGACTCTGGGGCCAACGTCCTGACTTTC. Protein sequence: CASSHRRTGDSGANVLTF.